A single sample gave rise to the 17 T cell receptor beta chains below, sequenced in a study of T cells after yellow fever vaccination. TCRdb reanalysed the 5' RACE reads using MiXCR and keeps one entry per CDR3 protein. This sample has 100,000 to 150,000 distinct CDR3 sequences, with 13% to 15% found just once. This specimen consisted of CD8+ T cells sorted from PBMCs, obtained 5 days after the yellow fever booster vaccination. Receptor source: a man aged 18 to 30 who received the YFV17D yellow fever vaccine.

The rearrangement joins TRBV5-1 to TRBJ1-1; D call uncertain. Trimming cost V 0 bases and J 5 bases, with 23 bases left between them. CDR1 is SGHRS, CDR2 YFSETQ, per germline. The CDR3 is 18 residues long. The CDR3: CASSLGGWASNPGTEAFF. CDR3 in DNA: TGCGCCAGCAGCTTGGGTGGGTGGGCCTCCAACCCGGGGACTGAAGCTTTCTTT.

This clonotype was observed at least ten times. V gene TRBV7-9 combines with J gene TRBJ2-1; D is uncertain. The ends were cut back, 3 bases at V and 2 bases at J, with 5 bases in the middle. Looked up from germline, CDR1 is SEHNR and CDR2 is FQNEAQ (reference sequence). The CDR3 sequence is 13 residues long. The CDR3 loop is CASSFGTYNEQFF. CDR3 DNA sequence: TGTGCCAGCAGCTTTGGTACCTACAATGAGCAGTTCTTC.

The chain uses TRBV7-6 and TRBJ2-3; possibly TRBD2 for D (6 bases). Germline V gene data show CDR1 as SGHVS and CDR2 as FNYEAQ. This CDR3 has 13 amino acids. Deletions cut 8 bases from V and 2 bases from J, with 11 bases between. Written as DNA, the CDR3 is TGTGCCAGCTGGGGACTGGACACAGATACGCAGTATTTT. This sequence encodes CASWGLDTDTQYF.

The sample holds a few counts of this clonotype. The V and J genes are TRBV7-8 and TRBJ2-3; 11 bases line up with TRBD1. The ends lost 3 bases at V and 7 bases at J; junction bases unmatched: 9. Germline-derived CDR1 and CDR2 are SGHVS and FQNEAQ. This CDR3 is built from 16 residues. In DNA form, the CDR3 reads TGTGCCAGCAGCTTTACCGGGACAGGGGGAAGAAATACGCAGTATTTT. It encodes CASSFTGTGGRNTQYF.

There are many counts of this clonotype. The CDR3 nucleotides are TGCAGTGCTACCGAGCGGGGGGACAACCATTACAATGAGCAGTTCTTC. Its protein product is CSATERGDNHYNEQFF. The chain links TRBV20-1 to TRBJ2-1, with 9 bases aligning to TRBD2. This CDR3 has 16 amino acids. With V trimmed by 4 bases and J by 4 bases, 11 bases remained unmatched. From germline, CDR1 is DFQATT and CDR2 SNEGSKA (reference sequence).

This clonotype turned up a few times. The chain employs TRBV10-2 and TRBJ2-7, with a tentative D call TRBD1 (5 bases). V was trimmed by 3 bases and J by 5 bases, leaving 14 bases between them. The CDR3 runs to 14 residues. Germline V lookup: CDR1 WSHSY, CDR2 SAAADI. CDR3 sequence: CASSDGQGLNEQYF. Written as DNA, the CDR3 is TGCGCCAGCAGTGACGGTCAGGGTCTCAACGAGCAGTACTTC.

In nucleotides, the CDR3 is TGTGCCAGCAGCTTAGATAGTGAGGGGAACACTGAAGCTTTCTTT. This encodes CASSLDSEGNTEAFF. The chain has TRBV11-2 and TRBJ1-1, with D hard to call. Germline CDR1 SGHAT, CDR2 FQNNGV. Between the trimmed V and J ends, which lost 0 bases and 1 base, there was a span of 9 bases. This CDR3 has 15 amino acids.

This chain joins TRBV5-1 and TRBJ1-2, with D tentatively TRBD1 (5 bases). The CDR3 length is 13 residues. Germline CDR1 is SGHRS and CDR2 is YFSETQ. Trimming shortened V by 5 bases and J by 6 bases, and 14 bases separated the two germline ends. CDR3 bases: TGCGCCAGCAGATCGGACACGGCCCATGGCTACACCTTC. Translating gives CASRSDTAHGYTF.

This clonotype has more than one count but fewer than ten. The chain couples TRBV29-1 to TRBJ2-3, with TRBD2 as a possible D gene (5 bases). Germline CDR1 is SQVTM and CDR2 is ANQGSEA. The CDR3 loop spans 13 amino acids. The ends were cut back, 1 base at V and 8 bases at J, with 13 bases in the middle. The CDR3, as DNA: TGCAGCGTTGAAGGGACTGTCGAGAGTACGCAGTATTTT. Its translation is CSVEGTVESTQYF.

This clonotype has just a few counts. The chain couples TRBV4-1 to TRBJ1-1, with 7 bases fitting TRBD1. V lost 4 bases and J lost 4; bases outside the gene matches: 3. The CDR3 spans 13 residues. Germline lookup yields CDR1 MGHRA and CDR2 YSYEKL. CDR3 region: CASSRQGGTEAFF. The DNA of the CDR3 is TGCGCCAGCAGCCGGCAGGGGGGCACTGAAGCTTTCTTT.

The chain employs TRBV29-1 and TRBJ2-1, with unresolved D. Germline V CDR1 and CDR2: SQVTM, ANQGSEA. Trimming pared 4 bases from V and 0 bases from J, leaving 10 bases between. The CDR3 covers 14 residues. Here the CDR3 reads CSVGSPSSYNEQFF. CDR3 DNA: TGCAGCGTTGGGTCGCCGAGCTCCTACAATGAGCAGTTCTTC.

This clonotype was detected only a few times. The chain carries TRBV14 and TRBJ1-4; the D is unclear. The CDR3 covers 12 residues. V was cut by 3 bases and J by 4 bases, with 3 bases left in between. Germline CDR1 SGHDN, CDR2 FVKESK. The CDR3 DNA reads as TGTGCCAGCAGCCATATTAATGAAAAACTGTTTTTT. This encodes CASSHINEKLFF. Variable domain in full (rest from reference TRBV14 and TRBJ1-4): EAGVTQFPSHSVIEKGQTVTLRCDPISGHDNLYWYRRVMGKEIKFLLHFVKESKQDESGMPNNRFLAERTGGTYSTLKVQPAELEDSGVYFCASSHINEKLFFGSGTQLSVL.

This clonotype has more than one count but fewer than ten. V gene TRBV7-9 combines with J gene TRBJ2-3; 7 positions match TRBD1. CDR1 SEHNR and CDR2 FQNEAQ come from the germline V gene (reference sequence). The CDR3 spans 16 residues. V was clipped by 5 bases and J by 3 bases; unmatched bases: 11. The CDR3 DNA reads as TGTGCCAGCAGCCCCCGACAGGGTAGGGGGACAGATACGCAGTATTTT. Protein product: CASSPRQGRGTDTQYF.

The table lists this clonotype with a few counts. This chain uses TRBV7-6 with TRBJ1-1; D might be TRBD1 (6 bases). The germline V and J ends were trimmed by 7 bases and 6 bases, with 15 bases remaining between them. This CDR3 has 13 residues. Germline CDR1 is SGHVS and CDR2 is FNYEAQ. CDR3 sequence reads: CASTSQGRAEAFF. As DNA, the CDR3 is TGTGCCAGCACCTCTCAGGGGAGGGCTGAAGCTTTCTTT.

The sample holds a few counts of this clonotype. The chain links TRBV24-1 to TRBJ2-3; no clear D. The CDR3 has 13 amino acids. V was shortened by 1 base and J by 6 bases, with 7 bases between the two germline ends. Germline V CDR1 and CDR2: KGHDR, SFDVKD. CDR3 residues: CATSDFAADTQYF. CDR3 coding DNA: TGTGCCACCAGTGATTTCGCGGCCGATACGCAGTATTTT.

This rearrangement joins TRBV6-2 or TRBV6-3 to TRBJ2-7, with TRBD2 identical over 9 bases. This CDR3 has 14 residues. Unmatched junction bases numbered 7, after V lost 4 bases and J lost 6 bases. CDR1 is MNHEY, CDR2 SVGEGT, per germline. CDR3 DNA: TGTGCCAGCAGTTTCCTACTAGCGGGCTCCGAGCAGTACGTC. Its translation: CASSFLLAGSEQYV.

V usage is TRBV7-9 and J usage is TRBJ2-1, with 10 bases lining up with TRBD2. The V and J ends lost 5 bases and 3 bases, in that order; junction bases with no gene match: 10. The CDR3 covers 17 residues. Germline CDR1 is SEHNR and CDR2 is FQNEAQ (reference sequence). The CDR3 loop is CASSARGAGGRYNEQFF. CDR3 in DNA: TGTGCCAGCAGCGCGAGAGGAGCGGGGGGGCGCTACAATGAGCAGTTCTTC.